The 26 T cell receptor beta chains given below trace back to one sample, sequenced in a study of regulatory T cells in long-lasting Graves disease. Time point here: newly diagnosed GD, antithyroid drugs for less than 3 months. From PBMCs, RNA was extracted and then used to make the TCR library. HTBI primers from iRepertoire and Arm-PCR of CDR3 regions yielded the TCR beta libraries. TCRdb used MiXCR to reprocess the multiplex PCR reads, holding one entry per CDR3 protein. The data contain fewer than 550,000 distinct CDR3 sequences, around 17% of them seen just once; the ten biggest clones take up 23%. The same sample was also used in a study of T cells in Graves' hyperthyroidism and ophthalmopathy.

Material: peripheral blood mononuclear cells (PBMCs), obtained at new diagnosis, from a patient treated with antithyroid drugs. These receptors were taken from a woman between 18 and 30 years old with Graves disease.

This chain joins TRBV7-9 and TRBJ1-2, with D possibly being TRBD1 (5 bases). The CDR3 is 12 residues long. V was clipped by 8 bases and J by 4 bases, with 11 bases between them. CDR1 and CDR2 (germline): SEHNR, FQNEAQ (reference sequence). CDR3 region: CASAFGGYGYTF. The CDR3, as DNA: TGTGCCAGCGCTTTTGGGGGCTATGGCTACACCTTC.

Ten or more counts support this clonotype. This chain uses TRBV28 with TRBJ2-7; D ambiguous. CDR3 length equals 13 residues. Trimming took off 1 base at V and 1 base at J, with 5 bases between the two ends. CDR1 is MDHEN, CDR2 SYDVKM, per germline. The DNA for the CDR3 is TGTGCCAGCAGTTTATTAGGTTCCTACGAGCAGTACTTC. Amino acids: CASSLLGSYEQYF.

This clonotype was observed at least ten times. The J gene is TRBJ2-1, the V gene TRBV12-3 or TRBV12-4; 11 bases map to TRBD1. The CDR3 length is 17 residues. J was trimmed by 4 bases and V by 1 base; bases with no gene match: 6. CDR3 bases: TGTGCCAGCAGTTTAGGGTCCGGGACAGGGGGGTACAATGAGCAGTTCTTC. Its translation is CASSLGSGTGGYNEQFF.

This clonotype showed up many times. The rearrangement links TRBV7-3 to TRBJ2-1; D possibly corresponds to TRBD2 (6 bases). CDR1 and CDR2 (germline): SGHTA, FQGTGA. Trimming removed 3 bases from V and 0 bases from J, with 12 bases in between. The CDR3 sequence is 16 residues long. Here the CDR3 DNA reads TGTGCCAGCAGCTTTAAGCGGGTAGGCTCCTACAATGAGCAGTTCTTC. As protein: CASSFKRVGSYNEQFF.

J is TRBJ2-1 and V is TRBV20-1, with TRBD2 identical over 11 bases. This CDR3 is built from 19 residues. J lost 7 bases, V lost 2 bases, and 19 bases had no gene match. Germline lookup yields CDR1 DFQATT and CDR2 SNEGSKA (reference sequence). CDR3 sequence (DNA): TGCAGTGCTAGACACCGGGACAGACTAGCGGGAACGGCCTGGAATGAGCAGTTCTTC. Its protein is CSARHRDRLAGTAWNEQFF.

Ten or more counts support this clonotype. The chain couples TRBV6-2 or TRBV6-3 to TRBJ2-7; 9 bases match TRBD2. The CDR3 spans 15 residues. V was clipped by 3 bases and J by 3 bases; unmatched bases: 6. Per the germline V gene, CDR1 is MNHEY and CDR2 is SVGEGT. The CDR3 DNA is TGTGCCAGCAGTTATGGGACTAGCAATGTCTACGAGCAGTACTTC. Translating gives CASSYGTSNVYEQYF.

This clonotype was counted ten times or more. V gene TRBV7-3 combines with J gene TRBJ1-5, with unresolved D. V was clipped by 3 bases and J by 3 bases, with 3 bases between them. Germline V gene lookup returns CDR1 SGHTA and CDR2 FQGTGA. The CDR3 spans 12 residues. CDR3 loop: CASSFTNQPQHF. CDR3 sequence (DNA): TGTGCCAGCAGCTTCACCAATCAGCCCCAGCATTTT.

This clonotype was seen a few times. V and J are TRBV28 and TRBJ1-5, with a weak D call TRBD1 (6 bases). The CDR3 covers 15 residues. The V and J ends lost 4 bases and 2 bases respectively, with 12 bases between them. Looked up from germline, CDR1 is MDHEN and CDR2 is SYDVKM. Here the CDR3 reads CASSSFGGRNQPQHF. The CDR3 nucleotides are TGTGCCAGCAGTTCGTTCGGGGGGCGCAATCAGCCCCAGCATTTT.

This clonotype was seen only a few times. This chain links TRBV6-1 with TRBJ2-7; a weak D match, TRBD1 (6 bases). CDR1 and CDR2 (germline): MNHNS, SASEGT. V lost 6 bases and J lost 5, with 14 bases in between. This CDR3 is built from 13 residues. The CDR3 DNA sequence: TGTGCCAGCAGCCACAGGGCTCGGGACGAGCAGTACTTC. It is translated as CASSHRARDEQYF.

This clonotype was observed many times. The chain recombines TRBV20-1 with TRBJ1-2, with D uncertain. The germline CDR1 and CDR2 sequences are DFQATT and SNEGSKA (reference sequence). CDR3 length: 11 amino acids. V lost 3 bases to trimming and J lost 8 bases, with 10 bases between them. This CDR3 reads CSASPHSGYTF. CDR3 nucleotides: TGCAGTGCTAGCCCCCACTCCGGCTACACCTTC.

This rearrangement joins TRBV14 to TRBJ2-2; the D gene is possibly TRBD1 (6 bases). The CDR3 spans 15 residues. Germline V gene sequence: CDR1 SGHDN, CDR2 FVKESK. Trimming removed 2 bases from V and 5 bases from J, with 12 bases in between. The CDR3 here is CASSQIHRVTGELFF. CDR3 DNA: TGTGCCAGCAGCCAAATACACAGGGTAACCGGGGAGCTGTTTTTT.

This clonotype occurred many times. The chain has TRBV5-1 and TRBJ2-7, with D unclear. The CDR3 totals 15 residues. V shed 0 bases and J shed 2 bases, with 12 bases lying between them. Germline values: CDR1 SGHRS, CDR2 YFSETQ. Written as DNA, the CDR3 is TGCGCCAGCAGCTTGGACTTTCGGCGGACCTACGAGCAGTACTTC. Translation: CASSLDFRRTYEQYF. The full variable domain, its missing parts supplied by reference TRBV5-1 and TRBJ2-7, is KAGVTQTPRYLIKTRGQQVTLSCSPISGHRSVSWYQQTPGQGLQFLFEYFSETQRNKGNFPGRFSGRQFSNSRSEMNVSTLELGDSALYLCASSLDFRRTYEQYFGPGTRLTVT.

This clonotype was observed at least ten times. The rearrangement joins TRBV11-3 to TRBJ2-5; D possibly corresponds to TRBD2 (6 bases). The CDR3 loop spans 15 amino acids. Germline CDR1 reads SGHNT; CDR2 reads YENEEA. Trimming pared 5 bases from V and 2 bases from J, leaving 15 bases between. In DNA, the CDR3 is TGTGCCAGCAGCATATACGGGACTTCACAAGAGACCCAGTACTTC. Residues: CASSIYGTSQETQYF. The whole variable domain, filled in from reference TRBV11-3 and TRBJ2-5, reads EAGVVQSPRYKIIEKKQPVAFWCNPISGHNTLYWYLQNLGQGPELLIRYENEEAVDDSQLPKDRFSAERLKGVDSTLKIQPAELGDSAVYLCASSIYGTSQETQYFGPGTRLLVL.

This clonotype was seen repeatedly, ten times or more. The chain joins TRBV2 to TRBJ2-1; D is uncertain. The CDR3 runs 12 residues. Germline V CDR1 and CDR2: SNHLY, FYNNEI. V lost 2 bases and J lost 8, with 7 bases in between. This CDR3 is CASSENEDEQFF. The CDR3 bases are TGTGCCAGCAGTGAAAACGAGGATGAGCAGTTCTTC.

This clonotype came up many times. The chain has TRBV6-1 and TRBJ2-7; 9 bases map to TRBD1. V shed 4 bases and J 3 bases; nucleotides not matched to a gene: 7. This CDR3 has 15 residues. The V gene's germline CDR1 is MNHNS and CDR2 SASEGT. The CDR3 loop is CASSVQQGADYEQYF. CDR3 DNA: TGTGCCAGCAGTGTACAACAGGGGGCTGACTACGAGCAGTACTTC.

This clonotype occurred a few times. V and J are TRBV20-1 and TRBJ1-5; D is possibly TRBD1 (6 bases). The CDR3 length is 14 residues. The V end was cut by 1 base, the J end by 0 bases, with 7 bases between. Germline assignment: CDR1 DFQATT and CDR2 SNEGSKA (reference sequence). Here the CDR3 reads CSARGGGSNQPQHF. In DNA, the CDR3 is TGCAGTGCTAGAGGAGGGGGTAGCAATCAGCCCCAGCATTTT.

The chain is built from TRBV7-9 and TRBJ1-2; possibly TRBD1 for D (6 bases). The CDR3 has 15 residues. Trimming left V 5 bases short and J 0 bases short, with 13 bases between. Germline V gene lookup returns CDR1 SEHNR and CDR2 FQNEAQ (reference sequence). The CDR3: CASSPAGTSNYGYTF. The CDR3 DNA sequence: TGTGCCAGCAGCCCCGCCGGGACATCTAACTATGGCTACACCTTC.

This clonotype was picked up many times. The rearrangement uses TRBV11-3 and TRBJ2-3; no definite D call. CDR3 size: 12 residues. Per the germline V gene, CDR1 is SGHNT and CDR2 is YENEEA. Trimming shortened V by 5 bases and J by 3 bases, and 6 bases separated the two germline ends. The DNA for the CDR3 is TGTGCCAGCAGCCTACGTACAGATACGCAGTATTTT. Its translation is CASSLRTDTQYF.

This clonotype was seen repeatedly, ten times or more. The chain links TRBV30 to TRBJ2-7, with 7 bases fitting TRBD1. Germline CDR1 is GTSNPN and CDR2 is SVGIG (reference sequence). The CDR3 runs to 14 residues. V lost 2 bases and J lost 0; bases outside the gene matches: 4. CDR3 nucleotide sequence: TGTGCCTGGAGTTACGGGACAGACTCCTACGAGCAGTACTTC. It encodes CAWSYGTDSYEQYF. The full variable domain, its missing parts supplied by reference TRBV30 and TRBJ2-7, is SQTIHQWPATLVQPVGSPLSLECTVEGTSNPNLYWYRQAAGRGLQLLFYSVGIGQISSEVPQNLSASRPQDRQFILSSKKLLLSDSGFYLCAWSYGTDSYEQYFGPGTRLTVT.

The V and J genes are TRBV3-1 and TRBJ1-2; no clear D gene. The CDR3 has 14 residues. V was cut by 2 bases and J by 7 bases, with 14 bases left in between. CDR1 is LGHDT, CDR2 YNNKEL, per germline (reference sequence). CDR3 DNA sequence: TGTGCCAGCAGCCAACACTCCGGGGTGAGTGGCTACACCTTC. Amino acid sequence: CASSQHSGVSGYTF. The full variable domain, rest sourced from reference TRBV3-1 and TRBJ1-2, is DTAVSQTPKYLVTQMGNDKSIKCEQNLGHDTMYWYKQDSKKFLKIMFSYNNKELIINETVPNRFSPKSPDKAHLNLHINSLELGDSAVYFCASSQHSGVSGYTFGSGTRLTVV.

Remarks on this clonotype: A read error is possible here, since a much larger clone lies one base away. The gene calls are TRBV7-9 and TRBJ2-2, with 12 bases fitting TRBD2. The length of the CDR3 is 16 residues. After removal of 7 bases from V and 7 bases from J, the junction contained 10 bases not matched to a gene. Looked up from germline, CDR1 is SEHNR and CDR2 is FQNEAQ (reference sequence). This CDR3 is CASTPPSGRAHGELFF. CDR3 nucleotides: TGTGCCAGCACCCCGCCTAGCGGGAGGGCCCACGGGGAGCTGTTTTTT.

This clonotype was found once. The chain carries TRBV4-1 and TRBJ2-2; D not resolved. Looked up from germline, CDR1 is MGHRA and CDR2 is YSYEKL. The CDR3 sequence is 14 residues long. Trimming took 0 bases from V and 5 from J, leaving 7 bases between them. The CDR3 coding sequence is TGCGCCAGCAGCCAAGATCCCGAAACCGGGGAGCTGTTTTTT. Translated: CASSQDPETGELFF.

This clonotype has more than one count but fewer than ten. The chain employs TRBV7-9 and TRBJ2-7, with 7 bases identical to TRBD2. The germline V gene encodes CDR1 SEHNR and CDR2 FQNEAQ (reference sequence). The CDR3 is made up of 13 amino acids. Unmatched junction bases numbered 7, after V lost 5 bases and J lost 6 bases. CDR3 DNA: TGTGCCAGCAGCCCCTCATCTAGCGGCGAGCAGTACTTC. This sequence encodes CASSPSSSGEQYF.

The sample holds a few counts of this clonotype. The V call is TRBV9, the J call TRBJ2-5; TRBD2 matches 8 bases. CDR1 SGDLS and CDR2 YYNGEE come from the germline V gene. J lost 4 bases, V lost 3 bases, and 5 bases had no gene match. The CDR3 length is 14 residues. In nucleotides, the CDR3 is TGTGCCAGCAGCGGGTTAGCGGGATTAGAGACCCAGTACTTC. This gives the protein CASSGLAGLETQYF.

This clonotype has at least ten counts. V usage is TRBV20-1 and J usage is TRBJ2-5; D possibly corresponds to TRBD2 (6 bases). Trimming took off 5 bases at V and 5 bases at J, with 12 bases between the two ends. CDR3 length equals 12 residues. Germline-derived CDR1 and CDR2 are DFQATT and SNEGSKA (reference sequence). The CDR3 protein is CSAHTGVETQYF. The CDR3 nucleotides read TGCAGTGCTCACACGGGGGTTGAGACCCAGTACTTC.

V gene TRBV25-1 combines with J gene TRBJ2-3; 8 bases fit TRBD2. V was pared by 4 bases and J by 3 bases, with 6 bases of the junction left unmatched. The CDR3 extends over 15 amino acids. CDR1 and CDR2 from the germline V gene are MGHDK and SYGVNS. In DNA, the CDR3 is TGTGCCAGCAGTGCGAATCCTAGCGGGACAGATACGCAGTATTTT. As protein: CASSANPSGTDTQYF. Together with reference TRBV25-1 and TRBJ2-3, the CDR3 gives the full variable domain: EADIYQTPRYLVIGTGKKITLECSQTMGHDKMYWYQQDPGMELHLIHYSYGVNSTEKGDLSSESTVSRIRTEHFPLTLESARPSHTSQYLCASSANPSGTDTQYFGPGTRLTVL.